This T cell receptor (beta chain) was sequenced in a study of cytomegalovirus exposure and HLA in healthy donors. Study conclusions and caveats: In vitro experiments confirmed that three CMV-associated chains were specific for CMV antigens. TCR beta chains numbering more than 150 were designated cytomegalovirus-associated.

Separate from the approximately 670-subject first cohort was the approximately 120-subject validation cohort, to which the donors belonged. This clone was observed a handful of times. The antigen is not known. Produced via immunoSEQ multiplex PCR; TCRdb's table is partial and in-frame only. Here the sample spans 250,000 to 400,000 clones, about 85% being singletons. Germline CDR1 and CDR2: MNHNS and SASEGT. Trimming shortened V by 7 bases and J by 0 bases, and 10 bases separated the two germline ends. The CDR3 runs to 14 residues. The sample was PBMCs. J is TRBJ1-5 and V is TRBV6-1; D gene unclear. The receptor was isolated from a woman in her 30s in good health and CMV-seropositive. CDR3 sequence (DNA): TGTGCCAGCATCCCGACGGTTAGCAATCAGCCCCAGCATTTT. Residues: CASIPTVSNQPQHF.